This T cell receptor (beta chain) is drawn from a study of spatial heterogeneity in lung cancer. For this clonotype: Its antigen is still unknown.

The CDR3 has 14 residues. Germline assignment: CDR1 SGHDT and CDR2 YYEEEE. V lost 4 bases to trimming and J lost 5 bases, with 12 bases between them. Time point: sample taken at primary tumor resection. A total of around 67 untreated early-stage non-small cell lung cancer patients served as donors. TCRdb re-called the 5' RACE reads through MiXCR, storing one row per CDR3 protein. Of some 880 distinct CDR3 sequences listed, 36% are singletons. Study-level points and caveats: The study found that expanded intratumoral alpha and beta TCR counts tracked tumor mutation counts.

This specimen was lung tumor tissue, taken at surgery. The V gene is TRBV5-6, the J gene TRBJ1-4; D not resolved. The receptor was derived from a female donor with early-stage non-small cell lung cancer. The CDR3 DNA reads TGTGCCAGCAGCGGGAGGTGGAGAAATGAAAAACTGTTTTTT. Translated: CASSGRWRNEKLFF.